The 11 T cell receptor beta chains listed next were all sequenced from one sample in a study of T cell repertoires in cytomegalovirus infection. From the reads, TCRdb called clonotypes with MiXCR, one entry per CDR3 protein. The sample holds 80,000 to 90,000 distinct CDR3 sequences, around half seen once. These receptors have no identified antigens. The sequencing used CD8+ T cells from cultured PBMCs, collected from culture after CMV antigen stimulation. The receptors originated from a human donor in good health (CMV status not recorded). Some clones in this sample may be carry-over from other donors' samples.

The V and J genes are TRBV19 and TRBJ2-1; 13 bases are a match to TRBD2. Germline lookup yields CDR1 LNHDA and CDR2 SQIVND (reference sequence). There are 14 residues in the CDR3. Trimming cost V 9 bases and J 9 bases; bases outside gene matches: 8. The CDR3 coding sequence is TGTGCCAGCCGGACTAGCGGGAGCCCCAGTGAGCAGTTCTTC. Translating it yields CASRTSGSPSEQFF. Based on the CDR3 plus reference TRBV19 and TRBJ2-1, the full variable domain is DGGITQSPKYLFRKEGQNVTLSCEQNLNHDAMYWYRQDPGQGLRLIYYSQIVNDFQKGDIAEGYSVSREKKESFPLTVTSAQKNPTAFYLCASRTSGSPSEQFFGPGTRLTVL.

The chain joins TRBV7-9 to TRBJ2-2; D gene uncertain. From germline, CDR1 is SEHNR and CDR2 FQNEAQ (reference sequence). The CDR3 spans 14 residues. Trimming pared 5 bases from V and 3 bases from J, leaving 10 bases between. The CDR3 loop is CASSPPDHTGELFF. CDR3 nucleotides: TGTGCCAGCAGCCCACCGGACCACACCGGGGAGCTGTTTTTT.

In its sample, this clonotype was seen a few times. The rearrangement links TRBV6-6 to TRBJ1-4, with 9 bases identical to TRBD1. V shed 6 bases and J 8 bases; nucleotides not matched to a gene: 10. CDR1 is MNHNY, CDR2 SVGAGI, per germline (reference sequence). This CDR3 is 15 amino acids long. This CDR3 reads CASSLTGGLGEKLFF. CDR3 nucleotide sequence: TGTGCCAGCAGCCTTACAGGGGGCCTCGGCGAAAAACTGTTTTTT.

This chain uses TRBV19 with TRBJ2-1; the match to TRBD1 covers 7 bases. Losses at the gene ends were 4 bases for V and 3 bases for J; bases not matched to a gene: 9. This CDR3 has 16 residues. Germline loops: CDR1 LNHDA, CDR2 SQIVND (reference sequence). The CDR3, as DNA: TGTGCCAGTAGTAACATCGACAGGGCGGTCTACAATGAGCAGTTCTTC. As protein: CASSNIDRAVYNEQFF.

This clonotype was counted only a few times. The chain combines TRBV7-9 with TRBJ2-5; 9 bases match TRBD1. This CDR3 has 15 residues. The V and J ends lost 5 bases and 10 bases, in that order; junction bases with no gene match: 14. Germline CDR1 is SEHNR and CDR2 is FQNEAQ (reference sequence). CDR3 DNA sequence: TGTGCCAGCAGCCATAGCCTAAGGACAGGGGCCATCCAGTACTTC. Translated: CASSHSLRTGAIQYF.

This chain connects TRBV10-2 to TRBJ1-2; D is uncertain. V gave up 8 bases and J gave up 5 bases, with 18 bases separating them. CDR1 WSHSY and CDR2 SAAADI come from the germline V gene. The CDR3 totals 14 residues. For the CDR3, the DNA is TGCGCCAGCGGAGGTGGGCAGGCTCTTTATGGCTACACCTTC. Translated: CASGGGQALYGYTF.

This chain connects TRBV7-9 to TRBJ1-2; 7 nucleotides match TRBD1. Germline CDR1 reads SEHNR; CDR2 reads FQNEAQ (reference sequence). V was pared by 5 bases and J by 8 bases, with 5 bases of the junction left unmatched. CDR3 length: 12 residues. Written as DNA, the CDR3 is TGTGCCAGCAGCCGACAGGGAAACGGCTACACCTTC. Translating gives CASSRQGNGYTF. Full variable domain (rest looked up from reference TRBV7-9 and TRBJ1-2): DTGVSQNPRHKITKRGQNVTFRCDPISEHNRLYWYRQTLGQGPEFLTYFQNEAQLEKSRLLSDRFSAERPKGSFSTLEIQRTEQGDSAMYLCASSRQGNGYTFGSGTRLTVV.

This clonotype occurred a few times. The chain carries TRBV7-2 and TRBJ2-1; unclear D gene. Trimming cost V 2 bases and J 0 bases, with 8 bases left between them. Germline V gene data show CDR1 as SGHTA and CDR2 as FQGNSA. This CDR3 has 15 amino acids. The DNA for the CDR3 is TGTGCCAGCAGCTTAAACGGAAACTCCTACAATGAGCAGTTCTTC. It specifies CASSLNGNSYNEQFF.

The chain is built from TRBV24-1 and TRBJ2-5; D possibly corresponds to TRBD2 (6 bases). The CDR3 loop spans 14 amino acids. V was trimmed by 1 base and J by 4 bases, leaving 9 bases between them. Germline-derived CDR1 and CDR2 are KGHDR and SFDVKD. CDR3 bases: TGTGCCACCAGTGATTTCGGGAGTTCAGAGACCCAGTACTTC. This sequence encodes CATSDFGSSETQYF.

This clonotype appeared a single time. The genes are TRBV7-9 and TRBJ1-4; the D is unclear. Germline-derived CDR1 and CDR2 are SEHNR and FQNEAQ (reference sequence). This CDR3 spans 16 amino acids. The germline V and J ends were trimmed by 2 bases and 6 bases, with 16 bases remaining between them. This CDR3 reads CASSLPFPSQDEKLFF. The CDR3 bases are TGTGCCAGCAGCTTACCGTTCCCTTCCCAGGATGAAAAACTGTTTTTT. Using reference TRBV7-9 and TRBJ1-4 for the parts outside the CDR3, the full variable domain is DTGVSQNPRHKITKRGQNVTFRCDPISEHNRLYWYRQTLGQGPEFLTYFQNEAQLEKSRLLSDRFSAERPKGSFSTLEIQRTEQGDSAMYLCASSLPFPSQDEKLFFGSGTQLSVL.

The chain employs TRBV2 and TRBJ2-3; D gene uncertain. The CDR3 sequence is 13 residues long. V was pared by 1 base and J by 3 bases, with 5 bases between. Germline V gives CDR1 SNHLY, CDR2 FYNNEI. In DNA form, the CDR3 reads TGTGCCAGCAGTGAAGTCTTAACAGATACGCAGTATTTT. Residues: CASSEVLTDTQYF.